This T cell receptor (beta chain) comes out of a study of CD8+CD57+ T cells in acquired aplastic anemia. Looking at the study overall: 3.2 ug was the average amount of DNA from sorted CD4+ and CD8+ cells.

This clonotype was observed once. V dropped 1 base and J dropped 6 bases, with 10 bases sitting between them. Germline CDR1 reads MGHDK; CDR2 reads SYGVNS. This CDR3 has 14 amino acids. TCR beta VDJ and CDR3 were profiled, and genomic DNA was the template. In TCRdb, the reads were re-called with MiXCR into one record per CDR3 protein. Among some 180,000 distinct CDR3 sequences listed, 40% to 55% were seen once. Material for sequencing was sorted CD4+, CD8+, or CD8+CD57+ T cells (not recorded which) from PBMCs. The TCR comes from a human donor in good health. The rearrangement links TRBV25-1 to TRBJ1-5; a possible D gene is TRBD1 (6 bases). The CDR3 sequence: CASSESGAGQPQHF. CDR3 DNA: TGTGCCAGCAGTGAATCGGGGGCGGGTCAGCCCCAGCATTTT.